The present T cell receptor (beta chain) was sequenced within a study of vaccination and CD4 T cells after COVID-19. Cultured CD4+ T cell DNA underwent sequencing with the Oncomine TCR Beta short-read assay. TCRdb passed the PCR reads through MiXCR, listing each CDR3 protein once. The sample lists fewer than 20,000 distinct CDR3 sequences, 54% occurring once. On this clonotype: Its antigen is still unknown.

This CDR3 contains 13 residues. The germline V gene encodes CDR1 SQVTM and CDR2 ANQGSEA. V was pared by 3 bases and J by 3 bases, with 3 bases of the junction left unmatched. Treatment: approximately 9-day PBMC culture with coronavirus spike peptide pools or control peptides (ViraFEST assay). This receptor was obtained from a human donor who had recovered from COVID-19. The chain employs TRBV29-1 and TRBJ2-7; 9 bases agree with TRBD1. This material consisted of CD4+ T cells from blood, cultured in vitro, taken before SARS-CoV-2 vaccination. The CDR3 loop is CSVDSTGGYEQYF. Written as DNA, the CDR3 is TGCAGCGTTGACTCGACAGGGGGCTACGAGCAGTACTTC.